These 13 T cell receptor beta chains share one sample of origin, sequenced in a study of shared clonotypes between healthy human individuals. Sequenced by immunoSEQ multiplex PCR; TCRdb stores in-frame clones only, minus some. The data contain 1.6 million or so clones, 98% to 99% of them singletons. The specimen was naive CD4+ T cells sorted from blood. Regarding subset: CD45RA+ positively selected. Receptors were obtained from a man younger than 45 in good health.

Concerning this clone itself: Other DNA sequences in this specimen translate into the identical CDR3. J is TRBJ2-1 and V is TRBV7-2, with 11 nucleotides matching TRBD2. J gave up 3 bases and V 4 bases, and 2 bases lay outside the gene matches. The CDR3 loop spans 15 amino acids. The V gene's germline CDR1 is SGHTA and CDR2 FQGNSA. The CDR3 coding sequence is TGTGCCAGCAGCTCACTAGCGGGAGTCTACAATGAGCAGTTCTTC. This translates into CASSSLAGVYNEQFF.

V usage is TRBV19 and J usage is TRBJ1-5, with a possible D match to TRBD1 (5 bases). The CDR3 loop spans 14 amino acids. The germline V gene encodes CDR1 LNHDA and CDR2 SQIVND (reference sequence). Deletions cut 5 bases from V and 0 bases from J, with 8 bases between. The CDR3 protein is CASSRGISNQPQHF. DNA of the CDR3: TGTGCCAGTAGTCGGGGCATTAGCAATCAGCCCCAGCATTTT.

This clone was counted once. The gene calls are TRBV12-2 and TRBJ2-2; the DNA was not used to check the table's D call, TRBD2. TRBV12-2 is designated a pseudogene. There are 17 residues in the CDR3. The CDR3 bases are TGTGCAAGTCGCTCCCCACTAGCGGGAGGGCCTAGCGGGGAGCTGTTTTTT. It translates to CASRSPLAGGPSGELFF.

The chain couples TRBV5-5 to TRBJ1-2; 11 bases agree with TRBD1. The CDR3 is 16 residues long. V trimming: 4 bases; J trimming: 4 bases; junction bases outside the gene matches: 9. CDR1 SGHKS and CDR2 YYEKEE come from the germline V gene (reference sequence). In DNA form, the CDR3 reads TGTGCCAGCAGCGAGTCGGACAGGGGGCAGGGCTATGGCTACACCTTC. Translated, it gives CASSESDRGQGYGYTF.

J is TRBJ2-4 and V is TRBV5-4, with D possibly TRBD2 on 5 matching bases. CDR3 length: 15 residues. V lost 4 bases and J 1 base, leaving 12 bases between the germline ends. From germline, CDR1 is SGHNT and CDR2 YYREEE (reference sequence). In nucleotides, the CDR3 is TGTGCCAGCAGCGTTGTCGGGAACGCCAAAAACATTCAGTACTTC. Protein product: CASSVVGNAKNIQYF.

The V and J genes are TRBV11-2 and TRBJ2-7; 7 nucleotides line up with TRBD2. The CDR3 totals 17 residues. Trimming removed 5 bases from V and 0 bases from J; junction bases left unmatched: 13. Germline V gives CDR1 SGHAT, CDR2 FQNNGV. The CDR3: CASSRKIAGAISYEQYF. The CDR3, as DNA: TGTGCCAGCAGCCGGAAAATAGCGGGCGCGATCTCCTACGAGCAGTACTTC.

Of note for this clone: This CDR3 is also generated by other DNA sequences in the sample. The J gene is TRBJ1-5, the V gene TRBV6-1; D is perhaps TRBD1 (6 bases). Germline CDR1 and CDR2: MNHNS and SASEGT. The CDR3 sequence is 13 residues long. The V gene lost 7 bases and the J gene lost 7 bases, with 14 bases spanning the gap. CDR3 nucleotides: TGTGCCAGCACCCTCGACAGGACCCAGCCCCAGCATTTT. Its translation: CASTLDRTQPQHF.

The chain links TRBV19 to TRBJ2-7; 8 bases fit TRBD2. Germline V gene lookup returns CDR1 LNHDA and CDR2 SQIVND (reference sequence). Trimming removed 3 bases from V and 0 bases from J; junction bases left unmatched: 13. This CDR3 spans 18 amino acids. The DNA for the CDR3 is TGTGCCAGTAGTATCTCAAGAAAAAGCGGGAGAAGCTCCTACGAGCAGTACTTC. This gives the protein CASSISRKSGRSSYEQYF.

The rearrangement joins TRBV30 to TRBJ1-5; D call uncertain. V dropped 4 bases and J dropped 2 bases, with 21 bases sitting between them. Germline CDR1 and CDR2: GTSNPN and SVGIG (reference sequence). The CDR3 is made up of 17 amino acids. The CDR3 sequence is CAWTHTGSPWGNQPQHF. The CDR3 coding sequence is TGTGCCTGGACCCATACGGGGAGCCCCTGGGGCAATCAGCCCCAGCATTTT.

The chain carries TRBV28 and TRBJ2-5, with D perhaps TRBD1 (6 bases). The germline V and J ends were trimmed by 5 bases and 9 bases, with 22 bases remaining between them. Germline V CDR1 and CDR2: MDHEN, SYDVKM. The CDR3 runs 15 residues. Here the CDR3 reads CASSRGRRGGSAQYF. The CDR3 region has the DNA TGTGCCAGCAGTCGAGGCCGCAGGGGCGGATCTGCCCAGTACTTC.

The J gene is TRBJ2-7, the V gene TRBV5-1, with TRBD1 matching 8 bases. The V and J ends lost 1 base and 4 bases, in that order; junction bases with no gene match: 7. The CDR3 length is 15 residues. CDR1 is SGHRS, CDR2 YFSETQ, per germline. The CDR3 loop is CASSLHGQGTYEQYF. CDR3 bases: TGCGCCAGCAGCTTGCACGGACAGGGCACTTACGAGCAGTACTTC.

The chain joins TRBV15 to TRBJ2-3; D possibly corresponds to TRBD2 (6 bases). Trimming pared 0 bases from V and 0 bases from J, leaving 10 bases between. The CDR3 runs 16 residues. Germline V gene data show CDR1 as LNHNV and CDR2 as YYDKDF (reference sequence). The CDR3 DNA follows: TGTGCCACCAGCAGAGATCCCGGGAGAAGCACAGATACGCAGTATTTT. This encodes CATSRDPGRSTDTQYF. Combining the CDR3 with reference TRBV15 and TRBJ2-3 gives the whole variable domain DAMVIQNPRYQVTQFGKPVTLSCSQTLNHNVMYWYQQKSSQAPKLLFHYYDKDFNNEADTPDNFQSRRPNTSFCFLDIRSPGLGDTAMYLCATSRDPGRSTDTQYFGPGTRLTVL.

V and J are TRBV28 and TRBJ1-5, with TRBD1 identical over 7 bases. The V gene's germline CDR1 is MDHEN and CDR2 SYDVKM. This CDR3 is built from 15 residues. The J segment lost 3 bases and the V segment lost 6 bases, leaving 8 bases of the junction unmatched. CDR3 sequence reads: CASSTGQRINQPQHF. CDR3 nucleotide sequence: TGTGCCAGCAGCACGGGACAGAGGATCAATCAGCCCCAGCATTTT.